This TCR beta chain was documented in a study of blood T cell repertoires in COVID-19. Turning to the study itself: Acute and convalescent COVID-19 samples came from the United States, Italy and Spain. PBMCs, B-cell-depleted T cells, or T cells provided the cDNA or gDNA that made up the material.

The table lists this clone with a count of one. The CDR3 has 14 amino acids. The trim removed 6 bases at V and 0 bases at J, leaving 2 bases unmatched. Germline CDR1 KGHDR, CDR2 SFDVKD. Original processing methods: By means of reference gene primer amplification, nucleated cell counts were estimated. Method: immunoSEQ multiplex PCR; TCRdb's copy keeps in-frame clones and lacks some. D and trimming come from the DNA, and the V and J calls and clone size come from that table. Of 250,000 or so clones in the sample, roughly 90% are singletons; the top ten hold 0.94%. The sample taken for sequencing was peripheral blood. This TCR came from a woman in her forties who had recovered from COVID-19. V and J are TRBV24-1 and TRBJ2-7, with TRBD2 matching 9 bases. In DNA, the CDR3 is TGTGCCACCAGTCAGCGGGAGGACTCCTACGAGCAGTACTTC. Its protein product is CATSQREDSYEQYF.